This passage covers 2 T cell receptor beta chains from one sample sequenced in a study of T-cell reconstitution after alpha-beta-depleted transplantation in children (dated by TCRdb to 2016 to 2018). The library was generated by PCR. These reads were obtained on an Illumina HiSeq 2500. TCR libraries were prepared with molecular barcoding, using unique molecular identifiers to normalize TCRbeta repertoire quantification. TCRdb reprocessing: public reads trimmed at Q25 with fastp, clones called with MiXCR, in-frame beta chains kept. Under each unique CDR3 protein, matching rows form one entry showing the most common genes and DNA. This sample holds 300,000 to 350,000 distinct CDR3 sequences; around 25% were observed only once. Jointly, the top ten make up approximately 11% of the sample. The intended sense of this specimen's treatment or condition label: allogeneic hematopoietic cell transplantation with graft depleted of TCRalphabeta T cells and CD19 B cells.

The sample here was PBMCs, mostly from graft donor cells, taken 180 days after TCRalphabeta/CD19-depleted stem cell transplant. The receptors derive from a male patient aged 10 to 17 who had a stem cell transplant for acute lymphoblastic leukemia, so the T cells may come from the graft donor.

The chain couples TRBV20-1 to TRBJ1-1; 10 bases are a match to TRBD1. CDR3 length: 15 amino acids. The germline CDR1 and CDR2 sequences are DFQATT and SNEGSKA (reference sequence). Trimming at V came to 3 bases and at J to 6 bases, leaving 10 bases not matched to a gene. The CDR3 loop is CSASLPGQGRAEAFF. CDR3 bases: TGCAGTGCTAGTTTGCCGGGACAGGGGAGAGCTGAAGCTTTCTTT.

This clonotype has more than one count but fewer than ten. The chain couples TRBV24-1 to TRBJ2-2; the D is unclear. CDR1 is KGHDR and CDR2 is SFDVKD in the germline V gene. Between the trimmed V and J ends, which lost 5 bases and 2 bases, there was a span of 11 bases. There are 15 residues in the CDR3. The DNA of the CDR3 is TGTGCCACCAGTGGGTTGAACATAAACACCGGGGAGCTGTTTTTT. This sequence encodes CATSGLNINTGELFF.